The clone carrying this T cell receptor beta chain was seen only once. Other nucleotide sequences from this sample produce the same CDR3. This entry is derived from a study of shared clonotypes between healthy human individuals. The CDR3 is 14 amino acids. Germline loops: CDR1 ENHRY, CDR2 SYGVKD. V was cut by 2 bases and J by 2 bases, with 7 bases left in between. When replicate PCRs were run on unsorted PBMC, they used approximately 300 ng DNA, about 27,000 T cell genomes. Sequencing used immunoSEQ multiplex PCR; TCRdb keeps in-frame clones, though not all of them. The data show roughly 490,000 clones, less than 80% seen once.

This clonotype was sampled from a woman between 40 and 55 years old in good health. Some clones in this sample may be carry-over from other donors' samples. Sample: PBMCs. This chain uses TRBV10-3 with TRBJ1-5; D may be TRBD1 (5 bases). CDR3 DNA: TGTGCCATCAGTGAGACAGGAGGCAATCAGCCCCAGCATTTT. Translation: CAISETGGNQPQHF.